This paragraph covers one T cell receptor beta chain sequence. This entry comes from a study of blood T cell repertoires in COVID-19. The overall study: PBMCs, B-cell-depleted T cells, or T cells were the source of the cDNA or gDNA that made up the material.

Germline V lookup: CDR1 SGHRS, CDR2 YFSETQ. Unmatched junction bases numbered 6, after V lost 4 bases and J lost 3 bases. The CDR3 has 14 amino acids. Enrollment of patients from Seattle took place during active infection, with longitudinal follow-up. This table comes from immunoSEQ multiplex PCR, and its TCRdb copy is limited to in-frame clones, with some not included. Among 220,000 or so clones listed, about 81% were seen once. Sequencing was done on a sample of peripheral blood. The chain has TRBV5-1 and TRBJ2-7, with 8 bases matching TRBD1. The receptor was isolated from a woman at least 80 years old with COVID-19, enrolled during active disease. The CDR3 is CASSPGQANYEQYF. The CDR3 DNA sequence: TGCGCCAGCAGCCCGGGACAGGCTAACTACGAGCAGTACTTC.